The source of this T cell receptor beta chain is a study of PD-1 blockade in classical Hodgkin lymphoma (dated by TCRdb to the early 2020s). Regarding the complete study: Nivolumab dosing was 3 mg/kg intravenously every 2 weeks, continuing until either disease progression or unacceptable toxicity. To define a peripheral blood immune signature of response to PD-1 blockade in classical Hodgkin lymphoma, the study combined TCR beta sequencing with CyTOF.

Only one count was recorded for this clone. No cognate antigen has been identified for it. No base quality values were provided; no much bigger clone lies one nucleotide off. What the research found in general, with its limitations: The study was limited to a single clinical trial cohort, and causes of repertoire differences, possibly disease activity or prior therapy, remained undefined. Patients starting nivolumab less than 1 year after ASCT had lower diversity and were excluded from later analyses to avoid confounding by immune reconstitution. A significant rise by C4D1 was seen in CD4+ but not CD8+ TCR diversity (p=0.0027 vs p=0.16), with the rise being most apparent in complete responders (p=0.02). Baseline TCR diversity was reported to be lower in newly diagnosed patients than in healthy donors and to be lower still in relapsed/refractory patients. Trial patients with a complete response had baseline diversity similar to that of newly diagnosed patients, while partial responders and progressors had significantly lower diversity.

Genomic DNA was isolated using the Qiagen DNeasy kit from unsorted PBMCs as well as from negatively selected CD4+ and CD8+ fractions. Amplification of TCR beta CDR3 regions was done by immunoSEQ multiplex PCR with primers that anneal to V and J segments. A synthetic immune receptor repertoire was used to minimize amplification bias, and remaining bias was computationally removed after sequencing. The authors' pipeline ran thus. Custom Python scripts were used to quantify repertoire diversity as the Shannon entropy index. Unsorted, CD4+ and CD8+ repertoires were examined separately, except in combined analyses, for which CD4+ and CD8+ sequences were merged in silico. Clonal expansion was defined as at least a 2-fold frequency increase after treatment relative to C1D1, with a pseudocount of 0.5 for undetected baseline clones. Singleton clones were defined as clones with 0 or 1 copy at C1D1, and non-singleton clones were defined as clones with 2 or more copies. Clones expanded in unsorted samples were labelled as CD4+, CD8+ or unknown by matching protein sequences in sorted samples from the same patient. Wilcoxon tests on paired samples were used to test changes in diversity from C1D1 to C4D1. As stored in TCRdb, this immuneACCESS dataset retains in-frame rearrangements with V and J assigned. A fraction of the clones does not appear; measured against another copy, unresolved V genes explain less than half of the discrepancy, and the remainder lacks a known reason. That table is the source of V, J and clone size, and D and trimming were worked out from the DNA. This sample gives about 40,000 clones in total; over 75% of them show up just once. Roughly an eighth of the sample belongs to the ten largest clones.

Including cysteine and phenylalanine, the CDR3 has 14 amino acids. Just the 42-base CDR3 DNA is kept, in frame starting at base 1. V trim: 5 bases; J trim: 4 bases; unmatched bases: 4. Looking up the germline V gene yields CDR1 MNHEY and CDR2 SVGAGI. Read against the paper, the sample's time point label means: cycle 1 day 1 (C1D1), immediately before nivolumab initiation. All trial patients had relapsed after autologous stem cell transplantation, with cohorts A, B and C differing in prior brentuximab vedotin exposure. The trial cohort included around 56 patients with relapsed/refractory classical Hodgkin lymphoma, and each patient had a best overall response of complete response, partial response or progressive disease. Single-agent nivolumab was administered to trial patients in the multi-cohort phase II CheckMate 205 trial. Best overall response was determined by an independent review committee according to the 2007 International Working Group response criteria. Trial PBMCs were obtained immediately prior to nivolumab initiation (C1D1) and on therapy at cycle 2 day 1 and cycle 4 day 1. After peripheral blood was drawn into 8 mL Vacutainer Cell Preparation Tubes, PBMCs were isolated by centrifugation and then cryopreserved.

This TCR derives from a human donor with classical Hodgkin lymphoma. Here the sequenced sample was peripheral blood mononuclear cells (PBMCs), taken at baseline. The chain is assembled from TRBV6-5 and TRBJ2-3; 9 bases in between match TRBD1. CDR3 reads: CASSGDRVADTQYF. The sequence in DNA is TGTGCCAGCAGTGGGGACAGGGTGGCAGATACGCAGTATTTT.